The 16 T cell receptor beta chains reported below all come from one sample, sequenced in a study of immune characterization of retroperitoneal liposarcoma. TCRdb re-analysed the PCR reads in MiXCR, keeping a single row per CDR3 protein. The sample shows some 9,300 distinct CDR3 sequences, over 25% of them seen only once. Sequenced material: blood. These receptors all stem from a male donor with retroperitoneal liposarcoma.

The sample holds many counts of this clonotype. V usage is TRBV27 and J usage is TRBJ2-1; 10 bases line up with TRBD1. The DNA end lines up better with TRBJ2-5; the J call may be wrong. The CDR3 is 15 amino acids. Per the germline V gene, CDR1 is MNHEY and CDR2 is SMNVEV (reference sequence). This CDR3 reads CASRPGQGDWETQYF. The CDR3 bases are TGTGCCAGCAGACCCGGACAGGGGGACTGGGAGACCCAGTACTTC.

The rearrangement links TRBV12-3 or TRBV12-4 to TRBJ1-1, with 8 bases lining up with TRBD1. Losses at the gene ends were 5 bases for V and 6 bases for J; bases not matched to a gene: 2. CDR3 length: 12 amino acids. The CDR3 is CASSDRGAEAFF. In nucleotides, the CDR3 is TGTGCCAGCAGTGACAGGGGAGCTGAAGCTTTCTTT.

This chain uses TRBV3-1 with TRBJ2-5, with 7 bases aligning to TRBD2. This CDR3 spans 15 amino acids. Germline CDR1 reads LGHDT; CDR2 reads YNNKEL (reference sequence). V shed 4 bases and J 2 bases; nucleotides not matched to a gene: 7. CDR3 DNA: TGTGCCAGCAGCCTCTACTCGGGGGGACAAGAGACCCAGTACTTC. Protein sequence: CASSLYSGGQETQYF.

This clonotype was seen many times. This chain joins TRBV5-1 and TRBJ1-1, with no clear D. V was cut by 5 bases and J by 2 bases, with 13 bases left in between. From germline, CDR1 is SGHRS and CDR2 YFSETQ. This CDR3 has 14 residues. The CDR3 sequence is CASRAGERNTEAFF. The CDR3 DNA reads TGCGCCAGCAGGGCGGGAGAGAGAAACACTGAAGCTTTCTTT.

A few counts support this clonotype. The chain uses TRBV9 and TRBJ2-1; 10 bases match TRBD2. There are 15 residues in the CDR3. With V trimmed by 6 bases and J by 4 bases, 7 bases remained unmatched. Germline CDR1 is SGDLS and CDR2 is YYNGEE. CDR3 in DNA: TGTGCCAGCACCAAAGCGGGGGGGGGATACAATGAGCAGTTCTTC. As protein: CASTKAGGGYNEQFF.

Turning to this clonotype: Just one base apart from a much larger clone, this may be a read error. The chain couples TRBV12-3 or TRBV12-4 to TRBJ2-2, with D hard to call. This CDR3 is built from 12 residues. CDR3 in amino acids: CVSSFITGELFF. CDR3 bases: TGTGTCAGCAGTTTTATCACCGGGGAGCTGTTTTTT.

This chain connects TRBV12-3 or TRBV12-4 to TRBJ2-1; 9 nucleotides match TRBD2. This CDR3 has 19 amino acids. With V trimmed by 1 base and J by 8 bases, 18 bases remained unmatched. The CDR3 DNA sequence: TGTGCCAGCAGTTTAGTTGGGGGGGTGACTAGCGGCCCGGCGGATGAGCAGTTCTTC. Translating it yields CASSLVGGVTSGPADEQFF.

The rearrangement joins TRBV14 to TRBJ2-2, with D maybe TRBD1 (5 bases). V lost 6 bases, J lost 6 bases, and 14 bases lay in between. CDR1 is SGHDN, CDR2 FVKESK, per germline. The CDR3 loop spans 14 amino acids. The CDR3 nucleotides are TGTGCCAGCAGACCCGGGCTACAGGCCGGGGAGCTGTTTTTT. Amino acids: CASRPGLQAGELFF.

This clonotype was seen at least ten times. This chain's CDR3 is CASRSAATSSYNEQFF. CDR3 DNA sequence: TGTGCCAGCAGATCGGCGGCTACCAGCTCCTACAATGAGCAGTTCTTC. The chain recombines TRBV7-2 with TRBJ2-1; no clear D gene. Trimming cost V 6 bases and J 0 bases, with 15 bases left between them. The CDR3 is made up of 16 amino acids. Germline CDR1 reads SGHTA; CDR2 reads FQGNSA.

This clonotype was observed a few times. J is TRBJ2-3 and V is TRBV14; D not resolved. Germline V gene sequence: CDR1 SGHDN, CDR2 FVKESK. The CDR3 is made up of 12 amino acids. V was cut by 2 bases and J by 8 bases, with 8 bases left in between. Here the CDR3 reads CASSQSASTQYF. CDR3 coding DNA: TGTGCCAGCAGCCAATCGGCTTCTACGCAGTATTTT.

Sample share makes this clonotype medium-sized (0.01 to 0.1%). This rearrangement joins TRBV6-5 to TRBJ2-1, with D unresolved. Looked up from germline, CDR1 is MNHEY and CDR2 is SVGAGI. The V end was cut by 0 bases, the J end by 0 bases, with 9 bases between. The CDR3 loop spans 16 amino acids. DNA of the CDR3: TGTGCCAGCAGTTACTCGATTATCTACTCCTACAATGAGCAGTTCTTC. Residues: CASSYSIIYSYNEQFF.

By frequency in the sample, this clonotype is medium-sized (0.01 to 0.1%). The V gene is TRBV7-2, the J gene TRBJ2-3; TRBD2 aligns across 9 bases. The CDR3 length is 13 residues. The V gene end was trimmed by 5 bases and the J gene end by 15 bases; junction bases not matched to a gene: 12. The germline CDR1 and CDR2 sequences are SGHTA and FQGNSA. CDR3 region: CASSPGQGLAIYF. The CDR3 nucleotides are TGTGCCAGCAGCCCGGGGCAGGGACTAGCCATTTATTTT.

This clonotype was counted ten times or more. The V and J genes are TRBV12-3 or TRBV12-4 and TRBJ2-1, with 8 positions matching TRBD1. After removal of 6 bases from V and 7 bases from J, the junction contained 11 bases not matched to a gene. The CDR3 runs 15 residues. This chain's CDR3 is CASSSRTGNINEQFF. As DNA, the CDR3 is TGTGCCAGCAGCTCGAGGACAGGGAACATTAATGAGCAGTTCTTC.

This clonotype was counted a few times. V gene TRBV27 combines with J gene TRBJ2-1; 12 positions agree with TRBD2. Germline lookup yields CDR1 MNHEY and CDR2 SMNVEV (reference sequence). Trimming removed 5 bases from V and 7 bases from J; junction bases left unmatched: 6. The CDR3 runs to 15 residues. In DNA form, the CDR3 reads TGTGCCAGCAGTCCCGGGACTAGCGGGTGGAATGAGCAGTTCTTC. Translating gives CASSPGTSGWNEQFF.

This rearrangement joins TRBV27 to TRBJ1-6; tentative D call: TRBD1 (6 bases). The CDR3 spans 14 residues. Trimming cost V 3 bases and J 8 bases, with 11 bases left between them. Germline lookup yields CDR1 MNHEY and CDR2 SMNVEV (reference sequence). Here the CDR3 DNA reads TGTGCCAGCAGTTTGCACAGGGTAGATTCACCCCTCCACTTT. Protein: CASSLHRVDSPLHF.

This clonotype ranks as medium-sized (0.01 to 0.1%). V and J are TRBV6-1 and TRBJ1-5, with D hard to call. Germline values: CDR1 MNHNS, CDR2 SASEGT. Trimming shortened V by 7 bases and J by 1 base, and 8 bases separated the two germline ends. The CDR3 covers 13 residues. The CDR3 sequence: CASKTQSNQPQHF. In nucleotides, the CDR3 is TGTGCCAGCAAGACACAAAGCAATCAGCCCCAGCATTTT.